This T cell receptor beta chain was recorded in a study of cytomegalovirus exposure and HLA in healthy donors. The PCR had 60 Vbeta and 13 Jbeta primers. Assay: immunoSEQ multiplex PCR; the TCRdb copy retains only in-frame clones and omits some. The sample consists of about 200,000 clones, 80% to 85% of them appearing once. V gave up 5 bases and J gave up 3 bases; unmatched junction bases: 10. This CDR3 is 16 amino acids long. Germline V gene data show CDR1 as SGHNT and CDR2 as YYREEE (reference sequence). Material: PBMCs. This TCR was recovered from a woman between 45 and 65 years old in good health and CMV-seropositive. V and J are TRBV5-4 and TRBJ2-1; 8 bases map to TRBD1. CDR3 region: CASSPPGDRRYNEQFF. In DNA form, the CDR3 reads TGTGCCAGCAGTCCCCCAGGGGACAGGCGCTACAATGAGCAGTTCTTC.